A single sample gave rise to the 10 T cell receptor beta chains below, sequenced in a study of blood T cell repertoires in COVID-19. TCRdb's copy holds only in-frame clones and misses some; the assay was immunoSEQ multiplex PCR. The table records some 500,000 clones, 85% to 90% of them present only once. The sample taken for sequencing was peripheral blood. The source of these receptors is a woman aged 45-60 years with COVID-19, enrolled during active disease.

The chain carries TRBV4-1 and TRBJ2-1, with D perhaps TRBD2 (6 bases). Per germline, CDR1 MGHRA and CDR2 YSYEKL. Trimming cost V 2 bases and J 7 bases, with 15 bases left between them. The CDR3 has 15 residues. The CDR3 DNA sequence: TGCGCCAGCAGCCAACGAGGTCCGGAGGGAAATGAGCAGTTCTTC. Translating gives CASSQRGPEGNEQFF.

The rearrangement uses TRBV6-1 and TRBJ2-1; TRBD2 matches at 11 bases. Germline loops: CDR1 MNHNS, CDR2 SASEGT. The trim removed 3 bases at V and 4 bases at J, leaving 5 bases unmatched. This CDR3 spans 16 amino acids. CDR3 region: CASSDATSGGYNEQFF. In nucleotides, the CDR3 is TGTGCCAGCAGTGACGCAACTAGCGGGGGATACAATGAGCAGTTCTTC.

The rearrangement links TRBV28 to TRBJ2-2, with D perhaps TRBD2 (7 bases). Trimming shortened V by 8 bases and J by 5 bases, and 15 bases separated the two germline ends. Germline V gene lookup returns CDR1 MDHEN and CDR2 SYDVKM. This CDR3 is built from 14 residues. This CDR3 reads CASRGAGRTGELFF. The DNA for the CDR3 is TGTGCCAGCCGGGGGGCAGGGAGAACCGGGGAGCTGTTTTTT.

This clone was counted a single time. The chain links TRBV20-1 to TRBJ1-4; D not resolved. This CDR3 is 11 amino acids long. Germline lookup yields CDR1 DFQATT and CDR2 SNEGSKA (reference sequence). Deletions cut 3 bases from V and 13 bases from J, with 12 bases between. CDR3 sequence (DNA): TGCAGTGCTAGCACCCGGGAGGGACTGTTTTTT. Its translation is CSASTREGLFF.

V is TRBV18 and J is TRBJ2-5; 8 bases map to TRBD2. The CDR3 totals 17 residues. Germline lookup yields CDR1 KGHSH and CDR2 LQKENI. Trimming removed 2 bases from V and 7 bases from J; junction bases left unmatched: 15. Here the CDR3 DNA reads TGTGCCAGCTCACCAGAGCGGGGGACTAGTGATGGTAGGACCCAGTACTTC. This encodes CASSPERGTSDGRTQYF.

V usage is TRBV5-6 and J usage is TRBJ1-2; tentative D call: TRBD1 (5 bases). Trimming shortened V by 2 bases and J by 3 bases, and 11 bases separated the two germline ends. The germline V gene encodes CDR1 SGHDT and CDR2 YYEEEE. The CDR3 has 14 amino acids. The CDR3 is CASSFGQGDYGYTF. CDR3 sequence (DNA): TGTGCCAGCAGCTTTGGCCAGGGCGACTATGGCTACACCTTC.

This CDR3 reads CASSLDPGRAETQYF. The CDR3 DNA follows: TGTGCCAGCAGCTTAGATCCGGGCAGGGCAGAGACCCAGTACTTC. This rearrangement joins TRBV11-2 to TRBJ2-5; perhaps TRBD1 as D (5 bases). V gave up 0 bases and J gave up 4 bases, with 12 bases separating them. Per germline, CDR1 SGHAT and CDR2 FQNNGV. The CDR3 covers 15 residues.

The CDR3 sequence: CASSSQGVEVEQYF. CDR3 sequence (DNA): TGCGCCAGCAGCTCACAGGGGGTCGAGGTCGAGCAGTACTTC. J is TRBJ2-7 and V is TRBV5-1, with 8 bases aligning to TRBD1. Germline CDR1 SGHRS, CDR2 YFSETQ. J gave up 6 bases and V 3 bases, and 8 bases lay outside the gene matches. This CDR3 is 14 amino acids long.

CDR3 residues: CASRGESRYGELFF. The DNA for the CDR3 is TGTGCCAGCAGAGGAGAGAGTCGATACGGGGAGCTGTTTTTT. V gene TRBV6-4 combines with J gene TRBJ2-2; the D is unclear. V was clipped by 6 bases and J by 7 bases, with 15 bases between them. Per germline, CDR1 MRHNA and CDR2 SNTAGT. There are 14 residues in the CDR3.

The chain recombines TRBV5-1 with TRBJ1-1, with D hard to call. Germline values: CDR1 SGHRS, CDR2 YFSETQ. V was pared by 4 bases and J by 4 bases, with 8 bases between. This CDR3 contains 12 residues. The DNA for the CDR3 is TGCGCCAGCAGCGAGGGTACCACTGAAGCTTTCTTT. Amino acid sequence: CASSEGTTEAFF.